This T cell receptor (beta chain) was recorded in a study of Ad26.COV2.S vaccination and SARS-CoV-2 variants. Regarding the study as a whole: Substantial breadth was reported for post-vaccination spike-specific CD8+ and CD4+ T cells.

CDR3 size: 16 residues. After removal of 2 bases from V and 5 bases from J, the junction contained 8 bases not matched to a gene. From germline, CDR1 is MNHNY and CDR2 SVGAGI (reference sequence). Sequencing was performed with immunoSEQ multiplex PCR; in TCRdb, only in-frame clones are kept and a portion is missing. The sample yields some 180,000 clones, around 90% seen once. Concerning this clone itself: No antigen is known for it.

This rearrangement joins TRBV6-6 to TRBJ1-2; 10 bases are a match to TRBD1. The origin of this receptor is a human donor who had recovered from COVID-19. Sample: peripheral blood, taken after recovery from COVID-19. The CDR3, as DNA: TGTGCCAGCAGTTACGTCCAGGACAGGGGGTATTATGGCTACACCTTC. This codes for CASSYVQDRGYYGYTF.